This TCR beta chain was captured by sequencing in a study of CD8+ T cells in alopecia areata. For the study at large: Those patients who were treated received oral tofacitinib, which was given at 5 to 10 mg twice daily for moderate-to-severe alopecia areata.

Of note for this clone: What it recognizes is unknown.

Germline V gene sequence: CDR1 MNHEY, CDR2 SMNVEV (reference sequence). V was clipped by 2 bases and J by 0 bases, with 5 bases between them. This CDR3 is built from 14 residues. Study-level findings and limits: One nonresponder leaves baseline CD8+ expansion's link to response uncertain. Tofacitinib significantly lowered scalp clonality and expanded CD8+ clones among the top 100. Lesional scalp displayed greater clonality than normal scalp, most notably in alopecia totalis/universalis.

Investigators isolated RNA and reverse transcribed it into cDNA to act as the sequencing template. The assay was immunoSEQ multiplex PCR, and TCRdb's table has in-frame clones only and misses some. The sample lists around 200,000 clones, 60% to 70% occurring once. Treatment described: oral pan-JAK inhibitor, 5-10 mg twice daily. Material: CD4+ T cells sorted from blood, obtained at week 4, from a patient treated with tofacitinib. The clonotype was recovered from a human donor with alopecia areata. The V call is TRBV27, the J call TRBJ2-1; D uncertain. CDR3 region: CASSLRSSYNEQFF. CDR3 DNA sequence: TGTGCCAGCAGTTTAAGGAGCTCCTACAATGAGCAGTTCTTC.